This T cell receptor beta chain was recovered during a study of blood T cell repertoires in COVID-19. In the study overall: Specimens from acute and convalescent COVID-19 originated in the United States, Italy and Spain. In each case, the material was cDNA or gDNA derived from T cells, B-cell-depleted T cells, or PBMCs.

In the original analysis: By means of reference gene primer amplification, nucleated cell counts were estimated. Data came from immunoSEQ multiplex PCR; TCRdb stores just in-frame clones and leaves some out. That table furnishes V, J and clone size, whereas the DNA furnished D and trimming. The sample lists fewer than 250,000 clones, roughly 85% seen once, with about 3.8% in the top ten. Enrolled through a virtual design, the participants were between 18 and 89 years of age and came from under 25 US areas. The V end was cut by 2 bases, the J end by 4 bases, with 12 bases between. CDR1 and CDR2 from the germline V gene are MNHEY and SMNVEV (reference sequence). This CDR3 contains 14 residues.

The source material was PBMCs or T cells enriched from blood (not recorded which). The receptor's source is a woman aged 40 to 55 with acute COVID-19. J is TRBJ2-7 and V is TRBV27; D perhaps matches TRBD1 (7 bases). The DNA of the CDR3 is TGTGCCAGCAGTTTACAGGGGGGAGCTTACGAGCAGTACTTC. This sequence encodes CASSLQGGAYEQYF.